Listed below are T cell receptor beta chains from one sample, sequenced in a study of blood T cells in healthy people across ages. TCRdb reprocessed the 5' RACE reads via MiXCR and lists one record per CDR3 protein. The sample consists of about 780,000 distinct CDR3 sequences, about half of them appearing once. Material: blood. Receptor source: an elderly man in good health. Both conserved end residues are part of each CDR3. The D gene is left open where the match is weak. Size is stated for part of the rows, as once, few or many counts, or as a class when the clone is expanded.

TRBJ2-1,TRBV24-1,15,TRBD2,few,CATSVDGRAGGEQFF,TGTGCCACCAGTGTAGACGGGAGGGCCGGGGGTGAGCAGTTCTTC
TRBJ1-2,TRBV6-5,16,TRBD1,.,CASSYRTGLYVNGYTF,TGTGCCAGCAGTTACCGGACAGGGCTTTACGTCAATGGCTACACCTTC
TRBJ2-5,TRBV12-3/TRBV12-4,16,TRBD2,.,CASSFRSGGGEETQYF,TGTGCCAGCAGTTTCAGGAGCGGGGGAGGGGAAGAGACCCAGTACTTC
TRBJ2-3,TRBV4-2,14,.,.,CASSQERLKDTQYF,TGTGCCAGCAGCCAAGAACGGCTAAAGGATACGCAGTATTTT
TRBJ2-3,TRBV20-1,17,TRBD1,few,CSAADRGRLIGTDTQYF,TGCAGTGCTGCGGACAGGGGACGTCTTATAGGCACAGATACGCAGTATTTT
TRBJ2-3,TRBV12-3/TRBV12-4,16,TRBD1,.,CASTSFRDRGSDTQYF,TGTGCCAGCACCTCGTTCCGGGACAGGGGATCAGATACGCAGTATTTT
TRBJ2-7,TRBV11-2,17,.,.,CASSPSRASIGNYEQYF,TGTGCCAGCAGCCCCAGCCGGGCCAGCATAGGAAACTACGAGCAGTACTTC
TRBJ2-1,TRBV6-2/TRBV6-3,16,TRBD2,many,CASSKFLAGTYNEQFF,TGTGCCAGCAGTAAATTTCTAGCGGGAACCTACAATGAGCAGTTCTTC
TRBJ2-5,TRBV29-1,12,.,.,CSVGQLQETQYF,TGCAGCGTTGGACAACTCCAAGAGACCCAGTACTTC
TRBJ2-1,TRBV11-2,15,TRBD2,.,CASTPLAGASNEQFF,TGTGCCAGCACCCCTCTAGCGGGGGCCAGCAATGAGCAGTTCTTC
TRBJ2-3,TRBV12-3/TRBV12-4,15,TRBD2,.,CASRVAGARADTQYF,TGTGCCAGCAGGGTAGCGGGGGCTAGAGCAGATACGCAGTATTTT
TRBJ2-1,TRBV6-2/TRBV6-3,13,.,few,CASSSLGGTEQFF,TGTGCCAGCAGTTCCCTCGGCGGGACCGAGCAGTTCTTC
TRBJ2-5,TRBV5-1,15,.,many,CASSVSVGDQETQYF,TGCGCCAGCAGCGTCAGCGTGGGGGACCAAGAGACCCAGTACTTC
TRBJ1-4,TRBV20-1,14,.,.,CSARQVATNEKLFF,TGCAGTGCGAGACAGGTTGCAACTAATGAAAAACTGTTTTTT
TRBJ2-6,TRBV7-3,16,.,few,CASSLGPNSGANVLTF,TGTGCCAGCAGCTTAGGTCCGAACTCTGGGGCCAACGTCCTGACTTTC
TRBJ1-1,TRBV20-1,14,.,.,CSANGLGAYTEAFF,TGCAGTGCTAATGGGTTAGGGGCGTACACTGAAGCTTTCTTT
TRBJ2-5,TRBV7-2,15,.,.,CASSASTGRGETQYF,TGTGCCAGCAGCGCCTCGACAGGACGGGGGGAGACCCAGTACTTC
TRBJ2-3,TRBV2,18,TRBD2,.,CASSKTRLAGTKADTQYF,TGTGCCAGCAGTAAGACTAGACTAGCGGGGACAAAGGCAGATACGCAGTATTTT
TRBJ2-1,TRBV7-9,14,.,many,CASSLVDANNEQFF,TGTGCCAGCAGCTTAGTGGACGCAAACAATGAGCAGTTCTTC
TRBJ2-7,TRBV5-1,17,.,.,CASSLGRRPSGAYEQYF,TGCGCCAGCAGCTTGGGACGGAGGCCTTCGGGAGCCTACGAGCAGTACTTC
TRBJ2-1,TRBV18,14,.,.,CASSQEQGHNEQFF,TGTGCCAGCTCACAGGAACAGGGACACAATGAGCAGTTCTTC
TRBJ1-4,TRBV20-1,12,.,few,CSARDRGGKLFF,TGCAGTGCTAGAGATAGGGGTGGAAAACTGTTTTTT
TRBJ2-2,TRBV29-1,14,.,.,CSVRVAGNTGELFF,TGCAGCGTTAGGGTAGCTGGTAACACCGGGGAGCTGTTTTTT
TRBJ2-7,TRBV9,17,TRBD2,.,CASSVEPLTSGVGEQYF,TGTGCCAGCAGCGTAGAACCCTTAACTAGCGGGGTAGGCGAGCAGTACTTC
TRBJ1-1,TRBV10-3,12,TRBD1,few,CAISTGGHGAFF,TGTGCCATCAGTACAGGGGGCCACGGAGCTTTCTTT
TRBJ2-5,TRBV3-1,13,.,few,CASSGDGAYEQYF,TGTGCCAGCAGTGGCGACGGGGCCTACGAACAGTACTTC
TRBJ2-3,TRBV28,12,.,.,CASSPTYDTQYF,TGTGCCAGCAGTCCTACCTATGATACGCAGTATTTT
TRBJ2-7,TRBV20-1,14,.,.,CSANPRDKIYEQYF,TGCAGTGCTAACCCCCGGGACAAAATCTACGAGCAGTACTTC
TRBJ1-2,TRBV15,15,.,.,CATSRDAGFTYGYTF,TGTGCCACCAGCAGAGATGCCGGGTTTACCTATGGCTACACCTTC
TRBJ2-2,TRBV5-1,17,TRBD2,.,CASSFTGTSPGGGELFF,TGCGCCAGCAGCTTCACCGGGACTAGCCCAGGGGGCGGGGAGCTGTTTTTT
TRBJ1-2,TRBV19,13,.,.,CASSDKGSYGYTF,TGTGCCAGTAGTGATAAAGGGTCCTATGGCTACACCTTC
TRBJ1-2,TRBV7-2,15,.,few,CASSLVLRGVYGYTF,TGTGCCAGCAGCTTAGTCCTAAGAGGAGTCTATGGCTACACCTTC
TRBJ2-7,TRBV11-2,14,.,many,CASSPGVPSYEQYF,TGTGCCAGCAGTCCCGGGGTTCCCTCCTACGAGCAGTACTTC
TRBJ2-5,TRBV20-1,16,TRBD2,.,CSAVPTLAGGRETQYF,TGCAGTGCTGTACCGACCTTAGCGGGAGGGAGGGAGACCCAGTACTTC
TRBJ2-6,TRBV15,16,.,.,CATTEVRVSGANVLTF,TGTGCCACCACGGAGGTGCGTGTCTCTGGGGCCAACGTCCTGACTTTC
TRBJ1-4,TRBV2,12,.,few,CASKITNEKLFF,TGTGCCAGCAAAATCACTAATGAAAAACTGTTTTTT
TRBJ2-7,TRBV5-1,12,.,many,CASSPRGDEQYF,TGTGCCAGCAGCCCCCGAGGCGACGAGCAGTACTTC
TRBJ2-3,TRBV20-1,17,.,few,CSARDDTGLAVTDTQYF,TGCAGTGCTAGAGATGACACTGGACTTGCAGTCACAGATACGCAGTATTTT